This TCR beta chain is from a study of blood T cell repertoires in COVID-19 (dated by TCRdb to the early 2020s). At the level of the whole study: Collaborator samples came from the United States, Italy and Spain and covered acute and convalescent phases of COVID-19. Nearly every sample came with metadata listing a de-identified subject ID, COVID-19 status, age in years and sex. The repertoires were released in a freely available public database intended as a resource for research on the immune response to SARS-CoV-2. Where available, HLA class I and class II types were obtained from metadata supplied by the sample provider rather than from assay-based typing. Samples were obtained from the ongoing ImmuneRACE study (first 160 participants) and from about 1,300 subjects provided by 6 global collaborators. The material from the prospective study consisted of cDNA or gDNA derived from T cells, B-cell-depleted T cells, or PBMCs. Subjects who had been exposed to COVID-19, were actively infected with it, or had recovered from it provided the deeply sampled blood TCRbeta repertoires that made up the dataset. Beyond this particular receptor, the publication reports: The quantity of clinical and demographic metadata differed by source and by participant and was supplied without curation.

The immunoSEQ Assay, a bias-controlled multiplex PCR, was used to amplify TCRbeta CDR3 regions from genomic DNA. The original pipeline was this. The number of nucleated cells in each sample was estimated from the amplification of reference gene primers within the assay. To quantify the absolute abundance of each unique TCRbeta CDR3 rearrangement, sequence reads were collapsed and filtered. For each sample, productive Simpson clonality was calculated by taking the square root of Simpson's diversity index across productive rearrangements. Drawn from immuneACCESS, this table holds only the in-frame rearrangements with V and J called that TCRdb kept. Clones are partly lost; checked studies trace under half to an unresolved V gene and leave the rest unexplained. The V and J calls and clone size were taken over from that table, and D and trimming were inferred from the DNA. This sample is represented by roughly 200,000 clones; around 84% of them were singletons. The top ten constitute roughly a sixth of the sample.

Participants in the prospective study were aged about 18 to 89 years, lived in 20 to 30 United States geographic areas, and enrolled through a virtual design. In the prospective study, cohorts were assigned on the basis of participant-reported clinical history obtained from a screening survey and a study questionnaire. Recovered participants in ImmuneRACE Cohort 3 were defined by two consecutive negative NP/OP PCR tests, clearance by a healthcare professional, or resolution of symptoms. In the prospective study, mobile phlebotomists collected whole blood, serum and a nasopharyngeal or oropharyngeal swab from each participant. Additional blood draws and questionnaires over a roughly two-month period could optionally be provided by prospective study participants. Prospective study blood samples were shipped either frozen or at room temperature before DNA extraction. V was cut back by 0 bases and J by 3 bases, leaving a gap of 6 bases between them. The CDR3 contains 13 residues, cysteine and phenylalanine counted. The retained sequence is limited to the CDR3, 39 bases, with the frame set at the first base. The germline V gene yields SGHDN for CDR1 and FVKESK for CDR2.

This clone was detected only once. Its cognate antigen has yet to be identified. There are no base qualities to consult, and no much larger clone falls within one base. Recombination connected TRBV14 to TRBJ2-7; TRBD1 is possibly the D segment (5 matching bases). Sequencing was performed on PBMCs or T cells enriched from blood (not recorded which). The receptor was derived from a man in his forties or fifties who had recovered from COVID-19. The CDR3 region has the sequence CASSQDQGYEQYF. The bases read TGTGCCAGCAGCCAAGATCAGGGCTACGAGCAGTACTTC.